The clone carrying this TCR beta chain occurred many times. The antigen is not known. The data originate from a study of identical twins. Study findings and constraints: Memory repertoires lacked the insertion deficit that abundant cord blood beta clonotypes showed. Findings depended on cross-sectional statistics rather than tracking the same donors.

Template switching introduced a universal primer site, and the cDNA bore unique molecular identifiers. TCRdb redid the calling of the 5' RACE reads with MiXCR, one entry per CDR3 protein. The data show approximately 670,000 distinct CDR3 sequences, less than 7% seen once. Trimming removed 0 bases from V and 7 bases from J, with 9 bases in between. CDR3 size: 14 residues. CDR1 LGHNA and CDR2 YNFKEQ come from the germline V gene. The origin of this receptor is a man between 18 and 35 years old in good health. V and J are TRBV4-2 and TRBJ1-4, with D unclear. Sequencing was done on a sample of naive T cells sorted from blood. CDR3 sequence reads: CASSQDTVGEKLFF. The CDR3 bases are TGTGCCAGCAGCCAAGATACGGTCGGTGAAAAACTGTTTTTT.